This entry concerns a single T cell receptor beta chain. Germline CDR1 is KGHDR and CDR2 is SFDVKD. After removal of 3 bases from V and 5 bases from J, the junction contained 5 bases not matched to a gene. The CDR3 consists of 16 residues. These data come from a study of T-cell memory formation after mild COVID-19. Using its own MiXCR run on the 5' RACE reads, TCRdb lists one record per CDR3 protein. Here the sample spans a few hundred thousand distinct CDR3 sequences, less than 25% being singletons. Sequenced sample: PBMCs or a T cell subset sorted from them (not recorded which). This rearrangement joins TRBV24-1 to TRBJ2-2; TRBD1 matches 10 bases. This receptor was obtained from an adult woman who had mild COVID-19 (a few samples of this study predate the infection). Cell type and time point are not known. The CDR3 loop reads CATSDLRTGGTGELFF. The CDR3 DNA follows: TGTGCCACCAGTGATCTCCGGACAGGGGGGACCGGGGAGCTGTTTTTT.